What follows are 28 T cell receptor beta chains derived from one specimen sequenced in a study of Ad26.COV2.S vaccination and SARS-CoV-2 variants. Treatment specified: some 20 received Ad26.COV2.S at low or high dose, single or two shots; about 5 received placebo; per-sample allocation not given. Specimens were obtained on day 63 following the first vaccine or placebo injection. Generated by immunoSEQ multiplex PCR, the TCRdb table keeps only in-frame clones and is missing some. Of fewer than 400,000 clones detected, around 90% appear once; the ten largest clones hold 5.5%. The input for sequencing was peripheral blood, taken in a trial of Ad26.COV2.S vaccine versus placebo. The receptors were gathered from a person aged 18-65 years who received the Ad26.COV2.S COVID-19 vaccine or a placebo.

V gene TRBV10-2 combines with J gene TRBJ2-1; TRBD1 agrees at 7 bases. Per the germline V gene, CDR1 is WSHSY and CDR2 is SAAADI. The CDR3 is made up of 13 amino acids. V trimming: 6 bases; J trimming: 7 bases; junction bases outside the gene matches: 6. The CDR3 DNA is TGCGCCAGCAGCTCCTACAGGGGTAATGAGCAGTTCTTC. This codes for CASSSYRGNEQFF.

The chain is built from TRBV11-2 and TRBJ2-2; D is unresolved. The germline V gene encodes CDR1 SGHAT and CDR2 FQNNGV. V gave up 0 bases and J gave up 7 bases, with 9 bases separating them. This CDR3 has 14 residues. The CDR3 sequence is CASSLEEGIGELFF. CDR3 bases: TGTGCCAGCAGCTTAGAGGAAGGGATCGGGGAGCTGTTTTTT.

The chain uses TRBV7-9 and TRBJ1-5; unclear D gene. CDR3 length equals 13 residues. Trimming removed 1 base at V and 6 bases at J, with 7 bases between. Germline loops: CDR1 SEHNR, CDR2 FQNEAQ (reference sequence). The CDR3 nucleotides read TGTGCCAGCAGCTTAGGGGTAATTCAGCCCCAGCATTTT. It encodes CASSLGVIQPQHF.

The chain has TRBV7-2 and TRBJ2-1; 13 bases line up with TRBD2. This CDR3 spans 13 amino acids. V trimming: 8 bases; J trimming: 9 bases; junction bases outside the gene matches: 4. The germline V gene has CDR1 SGHTA and CDR2 FQGNSA. The DNA of the CDR3 is TGTGCCAGCGGGCGACTAGCGGGAGGTGAGCAGTTCTTC. This translates into CASGRLAGGEQFF. The variable domain in full, completed from reference TRBV7-2 and TRBJ2-1, reads GAGVSQSPSNKVTEKGKDVELRCDPISGHTALYWYRQSLGQGLEFLIYFQGNSAPDKSGLPSDRFSAERTGGSVSTLTIQRTQQEDSAVYLCASGRLAGGEQFFGPGTRLTVL.

The chain is built from TRBV6-5 and TRBJ1-2, with D maybe TRBD1 (6 bases). The CDR3 runs 13 residues. Trimming left V 4 bases short and J 7 bases short, with 13 bases between. Germline V gene data show CDR1 as MNHEY and CDR2 as SVGAGI. CDR3 sequence reads: CASSSTGAGGYTF. The CDR3 coding sequence is TGTGCCAGCAGTTCGACAGGCGCCGGTGGCTACACCTTC.

Details on this clone: Other DNA variants within this sample encode the same CDR3. The chain carries TRBV12-3 or TRBV12-4 and TRBJ2-3; D is ambiguous. The CDR3 totals 11 residues. With 2 bases removed from V and 3 bases from J, the gap between germline ends came to 0 bases. The DNA of the CDR3 is TGTGCCAGCAGTTTAACAGATACGCAGTATTTT. Its translation is CASSLTDTQYF.

This clone showed up just once. The gene calls are TRBV7-3 and TRBJ1-2, with a possible D match to TRBD1 (6 bases). The CDR3 totals 14 residues. Germline CDR1 is SGHTA and CDR2 is FQGTGA. Trimming cost V 0 bases and J 8 bases, with 13 bases left between them. The CDR3 region is CASSLTPRQGGYTF. The CDR3 DNA reads as TGTGCCAGCAGCTTAACCCCCCGGCAGGGGGGCTACACCTTC.

This clone was recorded only once. Additional DNA sequences in this sample encode the identical CDR3. The chain is built from TRBV27 and TRBJ1-2, with no clear D. V lost 2 bases and J 4 bases, leaving 8 bases between the germline ends. Per germline, CDR1 MNHEY and CDR2 SMNVEV (reference sequence). The CDR3 has 13 residues. The CDR3 region is CASSLGQSYGYTF. As DNA, the CDR3 is TGTGCCAGCAGTTTAGGTCAGAGCTATGGCTACACCTTC.

This chain uses TRBV18 with TRBJ2-5; the match to TRBD2 covers 11 bases. The CDR3 runs 20 residues. V shed 6 bases, J shed 4 bases, and the junction held 22 bases outside the gene matches. Germline CDR1 and CDR2: KGHSH and LQKENI. This chain's CDR3 is CASSPSAGTSGELGGETQYF. For the CDR3, the DNA is TGTGCCAGCTCCCCCTCCGCCGGGACTAGCGGAGAGCTGGGAGGAGAGACCCAGTACTTC.

CDR3 protein: CASSLPADEMNTEAFF. The CDR3 DNA follows: TGTGCCAGCAGCTTACCCGCAGACGAGATGAACACTGAAGCTTTCTTT. The chain carries TRBV7-6 and TRBJ1-1, with unresolved D. There are 16 residues in the CDR3. The V end lost 2 bases, the J end lost 0 bases, and 13 bases lay between the germline ends. Per germline, CDR1 SGHVS and CDR2 FNYEAQ.

The rearrangement uses TRBV4-3 and TRBJ2-1; D gene ambiguous. With 0 bases removed from V and 7 bases from J, the gap between germline ends came to 4 bases. This CDR3 is built from 12 residues. Germline V CDR1 and CDR2: LGHNA, YSLEER. The CDR3 nucleotides are TGCGCCAGCAGCCAAGATGAGAATGAGCAGTTCTTC. The encoded protein is CASSQDENEQFF.

The chain uses TRBV7-6 and TRBJ1-1; D possibly corresponds to TRBD1 (6 bases). The CDR3 contains 13 residues. Germline CDR1 is SGHVS and CDR2 is FNYEAQ. V was trimmed by 5 bases and J by 4 bases, leaving 11 bases between them. The CDR3 loop is CASSRGQFTEAFF. CDR3 sequence (DNA): TGTGCCAGCAGCAGAGGACAGTTCACTGAAGCTTTCTTT. Supplemented by reference TRBV7-6 and TRBJ1-1, the full variable domain reads GAGVSQSPRYKVTKRGQDVALRCDPISGHVSLYWYRQALGQGPEFLTYFNYEAQQDKSGLPNDRFSAERPEGSISTLTIQRTEQRDSAMYRCASSRGQFTEAFFGQGTRLTVV.

The rearrangement uses TRBV6-2 or TRBV6-3 and TRBJ2-7, with 9 bases identical to TRBD2. Losses at the gene ends were 2 bases for V and 2 bases for J; bases not matched to a gene: 4. This CDR3 spans 15 amino acids. Germline V gene data show CDR1 as MNHEY and CDR2 as SVGEGT. The CDR3 nucleotides read TGTGCCAGCAGTTACCTAGCGGGACGAACCTACGAGCAGTACGTC. Protein product: CASSYLAGRTYEQYV.

This clone came up once. The chain combines TRBV12-3 or TRBV12-4 with TRBJ1-2; 7 bases line up with TRBD1. The CDR3 is 13 residues long. The V segment lost 5 bases and the J segment 4 bases; nucleotides outside the gene matches: 4. The CDR3 nucleotides are TGTGCCAGCAGTCGGGACAGCATCTATGGCTACACCTTC. Translated: CASSRDSIYGYTF.

The J gene is TRBJ1-1, the V gene TRBV5-1, with 11 bases fitting TRBD1. The trim removed 4 bases at V and 12 bases at J, leaving 8 bases unmatched. CDR3 size: 13 residues. CDR1 is SGHRS and CDR2 is YFSETQ in the germline V gene. This CDR3 is CASSNPGQGGSFF. The CDR3 nucleotides are TGCGCCAGCAGCAATCCGGGACAGGGGGGGTCTTTCTTT.

The rearrangement uses TRBV6-5 and TRBJ1-2; no clear D gene. There are 13 residues in the CDR3. The germline V and J ends were trimmed by 6 bases and 5 bases, with 13 bases remaining between them. Germline V gives CDR1 MNHEY, CDR2 SVGAGI. The CDR3 sequence is CASRNSWGYGYTF. The CDR3 DNA sequence: TGTGCCAGCAGGAATAGTTGGGGTTATGGCTACACCTTC.

This sequence joins TRBV10-3 and TRBJ2-7, with 10 bases lining up with TRBD2. J was trimmed by 4 bases and V by 3 bases; bases with no gene match: 6. From germline, CDR1 is ENHRY and CDR2 SYGVKD. The CDR3 totals 15 residues. The CDR3 loop is CAISDWPSGSYEQYV. The CDR3 DNA reads as TGTGCCATCAGTGACTGGCCTAGCGGGAGTTACGAGCAGTACGTC.

The V gene is TRBV6-5, the J gene TRBJ1-1, with D tentatively TRBD1 (5 bases). Trimming stripped 8 bases from V and 5 bases from J, with 15 bases between. The length of the CDR3 is 13 residues. CDR1 MNHEY and CDR2 SVGAGI come from the germline V gene. CDR3 in amino acids: CASHSAGGTEAFF. The CDR3 DNA is TGTGCCAGCCACTCTGCCGGGGGTACTGAAGCTTTCTTT.

V gene TRBV6-5 combines with J gene TRBJ2-7; 9 nucleotides agree with TRBD1. The CDR3 covers 15 residues. V shed 10 bases and J 7 bases; nucleotides not matched to a gene: 17. Germline V lookup: CDR1 MNHEY, CDR2 SVGAGI. The CDR3 is CATRGSGTGLKEQYF. The CDR3 DNA reads as TGTGCCACCCGCGGGTCGGGGACAGGGCTAAAAGAGCAGTACTTC.

The chain combines TRBV12-3 or TRBV12-4 with TRBJ1-1; D gene uncertain. The CDR3 contains 13 residues. The ends were cut back, 4 bases at V and 1 base at J, with 7 bases in the middle. The CDR3 protein is CASSSGRNTEAFF. The DNA of the CDR3 is TGTGCCAGCAGTTCCGGACGGAACACTGAAGCTTTCTTT.

The chain couples TRBV5-8 to TRBJ2-7; the D is unclear. This CDR3 has 13 residues. Germline V gives CDR1 SGHTS, CDR2 YDEGEE. V was trimmed by 5 bases and J by 3 bases, leaving 12 bases between them. This chain's CDR3 is CASRHGNSYEQYF. The CDR3 coding sequence is TGTGCCAGCAGACACGGAAACAGCTACGAGCAGTACTTC.

This sequence joins TRBV6-2 or TRBV6-3 and TRBJ2-2, with D perhaps given as TRBD1 or TRBD2 (7 bases each). The V and J ends lost 2 bases and 4 bases respectively, with 14 bases between them. Germline V CDR1 and CDR2: MNHEY, SVGEGT. This CDR3 comprises 16 residues. CDR3 sequence: CASSYPTGRGTGELFF. The CDR3 region has the DNA TGTGCCAGCAGTTACCCGACAGGGAGGGGCACCGGGGAGCTGTTTTTT.

The chain carries TRBV7-6 and TRBJ2-1; D is uncertain. This CDR3 spans 15 amino acids. Germline V gene lookup returns CDR1 SGHVS and CDR2 FNYEAQ. Between the trimmed V and J ends, which lost 5 bases and 3 bases, there was a span of 14 bases. CDR3 sequence reads: CASSLKYSVYNEQFF. The DNA for the CDR3 is TGTGCCAGCAGCCTCAAATACAGCGTCTACAATGAGCAGTTCTTC.

This clone came up a few times. V gene TRBV20-1 combines with J gene TRBJ2-7, with D hard to call. Germline values: CDR1 DFQATT, CDR2 SNEGSKA (reference sequence). This CDR3 has 11 amino acids. Deletions cut 6 bases from V and 3 bases from J, with 9 bases between. The CDR3 here is CSASSGYEQYV. The DNA of the CDR3 is TGCAGTGCCAGTTCCGGCTACGAGCAGTACGTC.

The chain uses TRBV7-9 and TRBJ2-7; unclear D gene. Germline CDR1 reads SEHNR; CDR2 reads FQNEAQ (reference sequence). The V gene lost 1 base and the J gene lost 1 base, with 11 bases spanning the gap. This CDR3 contains 15 residues. This CDR3 is CASSLDSGLSYEQYF. As DNA, the CDR3 is TGTGCCAGCAGCTTAGATAGTGGCCTTTCCTACGAGCAGTACTTC.

The chain employs TRBV4-3 and TRBJ2-3; possible D gene TRBD2, 5 bases. V lost 5 bases, J lost 6 bases, and 30 bases lay in between. The CDR3 runs to 19 residues. Germline V gene lookup returns CDR1 LGHNA and CDR2 YSLEER. The DNA for the CDR3 is TGCGCCAGCAGCGTAGAGGGTAGCCGAATTGAACTCGGTACGGATACGCAGTATTTT. It is translated as CASSVEGSRIELGTDTQYF.

Regarding this clone: The same CDR3 can be traced to other DNA sequences in this sample. The V gene is TRBV18, the J gene TRBJ1-4, with D tentatively TRBD1 (6 bases). This CDR3 is 14 amino acids long. Germline lookup yields CDR1 KGHSH and CDR2 LQKENI. Trimming left V 4 bases short and J 5 bases short, with 11 bases between. This chain's CDR3 is CASSLQGSNEKLFF. CDR3 nucleotide sequence: TGTGCCAGCTCACTACAGGGATCCAATGAAAAACTGTTTTTT.

The chain recombines TRBV7-3 with TRBJ1-2, with 9 bases identical to TRBD1. Per germline, CDR1 SGHTA and CDR2 FQGTGA. With V trimmed by 2 bases and J by 4 bases, 11 bases remained unmatched. The CDR3 runs 17 residues. CDR3 protein: CASSLSPPGQGLYGYTF. In nucleotides, the CDR3 is TGTGCCAGCAGCTTATCCCCGCCGGGACAGGGCCTCTATGGCTACACCTTC.